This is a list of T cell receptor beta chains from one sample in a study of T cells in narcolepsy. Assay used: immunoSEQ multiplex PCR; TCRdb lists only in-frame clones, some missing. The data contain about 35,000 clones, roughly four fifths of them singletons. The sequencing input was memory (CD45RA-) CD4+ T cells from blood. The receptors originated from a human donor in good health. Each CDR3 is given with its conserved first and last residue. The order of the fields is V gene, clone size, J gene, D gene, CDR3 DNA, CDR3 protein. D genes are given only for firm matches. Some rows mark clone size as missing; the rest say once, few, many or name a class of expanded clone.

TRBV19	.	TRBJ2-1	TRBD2	TGTGCCAGTAGCGAAACTAGCGGGAGTTACAATGAGCAGTTCTTC	CASSETSGSYNEQFF
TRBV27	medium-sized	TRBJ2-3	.	TGTGCCAGCAGCCCTTCAGGAGGGCCCTATACGCAGTATTTT	CASSPSGGPYTQYF
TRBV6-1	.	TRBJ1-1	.	TGTGCCAGCAGTTACACCAGGGAAGCTTTCTTT	CASSYTREAFF
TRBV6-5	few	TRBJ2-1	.	TGTGCCAGCAGTTACACAGGACCTGCTGAGCAGTTCTTC	CASSYTGPAEQFF
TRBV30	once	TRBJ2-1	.	TGTGCCTGGAGTGTTGTGGGGTTCTACAATGAGCAGTTCTTC	CAWSVVGFYNEQFF
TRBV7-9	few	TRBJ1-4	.	TGTGCCAGCAGCTCCGGGGGCTTTGAAAAACTGTTTTTT	CASSSGGFEKLFF
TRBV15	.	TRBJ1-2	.	TGTGCCACCAGCCCCCGGATAGGACCAGGAAGTAAGAATGGCTACACCTTC	CATSPRIGPGSKNGYTF
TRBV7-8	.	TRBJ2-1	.	TGTGCCAGCAGCTTAGGGCGGACCGAGTTCTTC	CASSLGRTEFF
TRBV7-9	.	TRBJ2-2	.	TGTGCCAGCAGCAGACCCGTAGGTACAGGGTCCGGGGAGCTGTTTTTT	CASSRPVGTGSGELFF
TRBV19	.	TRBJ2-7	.	TGTGCCAGTAGCACCCCCGCCGAGCAGTACTTC	CASSTPAEQYF
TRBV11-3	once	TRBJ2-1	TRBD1	TGTGCCAGCAGCGGGACAGGGGGCTTGAATGAGCAGTTCTTC	CASSGTGGLNEQFF
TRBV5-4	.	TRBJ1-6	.	TGTGCCAGCAGCTTGTTGGGGTTGTCCTATAATTCACCCCTCCACTTT	CASSLLGLSYNSPLHF
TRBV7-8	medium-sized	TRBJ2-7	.	TGTGCCAGCAGCCCTCACCCCCCGGGGCGAGCGGGACACTCCTACGAGCAGTACTTC	CASSPHPPGRAGHSYEQYF
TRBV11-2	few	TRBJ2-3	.	TGTGCCAGCAGCGCAACTGGGAATACGCAGTATTTT	CASSATGNTQYF
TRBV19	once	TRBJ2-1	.	TGTGCCAGTAGTATTGGAAGGGAGCAGTTCTTC	CASSIGREQFF
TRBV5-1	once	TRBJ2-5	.	TGCGCCAGCAGATTTAAGGGGAGGGGGGCAGAGACCCAGTACTTC	CASRFKGRGAETQYF
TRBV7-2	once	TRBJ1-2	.	TGTGCCAGCAGCTTAGAGACACCCATTCGAAAGGGCTACACCTTC	CASSLETPIRKGYTF
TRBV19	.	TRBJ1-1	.	TGTGCCAGTAGTGATCCTCCGGACAGCAGGAACACTGAAGCTTTCTTT	CASSDPPDSRNTEAFF
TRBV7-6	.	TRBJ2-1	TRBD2	TGTGCCAGCAGCTTAACTAGCGGAGTCTCCTACAATGAGCAGTTCTTC	CASSLTSGVSYNEQFF
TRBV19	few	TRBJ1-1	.	TGTGCCAGTAGTATAAACTTGATGAACACTGAAGCTTTCTTT	CASSINLMNTEAFF
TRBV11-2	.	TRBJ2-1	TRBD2	TGTGCCAGCAGCTTAGGGACTAGCGGGGGGCAATACAATGAGCAGTTCTTC	CASSLGTSGGQYNEQFF
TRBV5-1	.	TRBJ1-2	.	TGCGCCAGCAGCTTTGAGGGGGGGAACTATGGCTACACCTTC	CASSFEGGNYGYTF
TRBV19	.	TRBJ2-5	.	TGTGCCAGTAGTAGGACGGCAGAGCGAGAGACCCAGTACTTC	CASSRTAERETQYF
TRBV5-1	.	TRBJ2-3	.	TGCGCCAGCAGCTTGGGGACTTTGGTGACAGATACGCAGTATTTT	CASSLGTLVTDTQYF
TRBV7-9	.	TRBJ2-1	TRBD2	TGTGCCAGCAGTCCACGGACTAGCGGGGGCCACCCATACAATGAGCAGTTCTTC	CASSPRTSGGHPYNEQFF
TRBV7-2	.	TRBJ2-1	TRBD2	TGTGCCAGCCATAGCGGGAAATTCTCCTACAATGAGCAGTTCTTC	CASHSGKFSYNEQFF
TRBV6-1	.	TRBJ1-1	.	TGTGCCAGCAGTGTGAAGAAGGGGGACATAGGAGCGTCTGCTGCTTTCTTT	CASSVKKGDIGASAAFF
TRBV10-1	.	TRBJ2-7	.	TGCGCCAGCAGTGAGTTTCGGATCGGGGTATACGAGCAGTACTTC	CASSEFRIGVYEQYF
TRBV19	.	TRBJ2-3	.	TGTGCCAGTAGTCCGGCGGACCTAGATACGCAGTATTTT	CASSPADLDTQYF
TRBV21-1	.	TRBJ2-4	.	TGTGCCAGCAGCAAAGCAAAGAAAGGGTCCAAAAACATTCAGTACTTC	CASSKAKKGSKNIQYF
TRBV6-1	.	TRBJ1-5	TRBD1	TGTGCCAGCAGTGAAGGCTTCGCAGGGGGCTATCAGCCCCAGCATTTT	CASSEGFAGGYQPQHF
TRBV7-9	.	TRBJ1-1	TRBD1	TGTGCCAGCAGCTCCTACAGGGGACCGAACACTGAAGCTTTCTTT	CASSSYRGPNTEAFF
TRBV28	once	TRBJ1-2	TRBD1	TGTGCCAGCAGTTCCGGGACAGCTAACTATGGCTACACCTTC	CASSSGTANYGYTF
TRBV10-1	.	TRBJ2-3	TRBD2	TGCGCCAGTCCGTTGGGGCGGGGGGGACCAGATACGCAGTATTTT	CASPLGRGGPDTQYF
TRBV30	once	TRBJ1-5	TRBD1	TGTGCCTGGAGTGCCCCTCGAGGGGGCGTTGGGTCGTATCAGCCCCAGCATTTT	CAWSAPRGGVGSYQPQHF
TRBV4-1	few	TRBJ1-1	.	TGCGCCAGCAGCCAAGCCGGGGAGTGGGAGATGAACACTGAAGCTTTCTTT	CASSQAGEWEMNTEAFF
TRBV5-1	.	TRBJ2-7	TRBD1	TGCGCCAGCAGCGGAGGACAGGGACCCTACGAGCAGTACTTC	CASSGGQGPYEQYF
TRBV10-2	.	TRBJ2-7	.	TGCGCCAGCAGTGAATGGGGCCTTTCCTACGAGCAGTACTTC	CASSEWGLSYEQYF
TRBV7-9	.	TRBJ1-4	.	TGTGCCAGCAGCTTTCGGGGGATTAATGAAAAACTGTTTTTT	CASSFRGINEKLFF
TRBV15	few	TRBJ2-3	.	TGTGCCACCAGCAGAGAGGGAAGCGGAAGCACAGATACGCAGTATTTT	CATSREGSGSTDTQYF
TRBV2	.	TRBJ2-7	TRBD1	TGTGCCAGCAGACCCCGACAGGGCCCCTCCTCCGAGCAGTACTTC	CASRPRQGPSSEQYF
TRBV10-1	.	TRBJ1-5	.	TGCGCCAGCACCCCAAGGTGGGATCAGCCCCAGCATTTT	CASTPRWDQPQHF
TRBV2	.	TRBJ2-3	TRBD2	TGTGCCAGCAGCCTATCAACTGGGGCTAGCGGGCATCTGTATTTT	CASSLSTGASGHLYF
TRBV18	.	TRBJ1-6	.	TGTGCCAGCTCACTGAGCGGGTCGGGGAATTGGAATTCACCCCTCCACTTT	CASSLSGSGNWNSPLHF
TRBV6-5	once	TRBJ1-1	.	TGTGCCAGCAGTCGGTCAAGGTTGAACACTGAAGCTTTCTTT	CASSRSRLNTEAFF
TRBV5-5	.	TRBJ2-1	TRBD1	TGTGCCAGCAGTCCACCGGGACAGGGGGGCCGGGAGCAGTTCTTC	CASSPPGQGGREQFF
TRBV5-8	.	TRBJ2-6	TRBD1	TGTGCCAGCAGCCCGGGACAGTCTGGGGCCAACGTCCTGACTTTC	CASSPGQSGANVLTF
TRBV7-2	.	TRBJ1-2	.	TGTGCCAGCAGCTTAGTAAATATGGGTTCCGGGAACGGCTACACCTTC	CASSLVNMGSGNGYTF
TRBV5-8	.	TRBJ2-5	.	TGTGCCAGCAGCTTCTCTTGGGGCATTCGAGAGACCCAGTACTTC	CASSFSWGIRETQYF
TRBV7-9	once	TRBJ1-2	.	TGTGCCAGCAGCTCTCAAACTGGGGGCTACACCTTC	CASSSQTGGYTF
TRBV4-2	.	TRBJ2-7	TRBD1	TGTGCCAGCAGCCGGGACAGATACGAGCAGTACTTC	CASSRDRYEQYF
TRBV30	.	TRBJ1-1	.	TGTGCCTGGAGTGTAGGCGAGAACACTGAAGCTTTCTTT	CAWSVGENTEAFF
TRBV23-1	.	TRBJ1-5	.	TGCGCCAGCAGTCAATCGGATTTGGACGTCGACAGGCTTAGCAATCAGCCCCAGCATTTT	CASSQSDLDVDRLSNQPQHF
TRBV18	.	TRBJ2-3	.	TGTGCCAGCTCACCAGCCACAGATACGCAGTATTTT	CASSPATDTQYF
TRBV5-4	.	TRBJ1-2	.	TGCGCCAGCAGCCCGCCGGAACAGACCTATGGCTACACCTTC	CASSPPEQTYGYTF
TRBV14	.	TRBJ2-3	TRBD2	TGTGCCAGCAGCCAACTAGCGGGTAACACAGATACGCAGTATTTT	CASSQLAGNTDTQYF
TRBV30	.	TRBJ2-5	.	TGTGCCTGGAGTGTGGGGTCAGAAGAGACCCAGTACTTC	CAWSVGSEETQYF